Following are 18 T cell receptor beta chains from one sample sequenced in a study of blood T cell repertoires in COVID-19. The assay was immunoSEQ multiplex PCR, and TCRdb's table has in-frame clones only and misses some. The sample lists approximately 33,000 clones, around 73% occurring once. The sequencing input was peripheral blood. Receptors originate from a man in his 70s with acute or convalescent COVID-19.

In DNA form, the CDR3 reads TGTGCCGCATACAGTAGACAGGGAACTAACTATGGCTACACCTTC. This sequence encodes CAAYSRQGTNYGYTF. The V and J genes are TRBV28 and TRBJ1-2; 7 nucleotides line up with TRBD1. V shed 11 bases, J shed 0 bases, and the junction held 12 bases outside the gene matches. The CDR3 has 15 residues. Germline-derived CDR1 and CDR2 are MDHEN and SYDVKM.

The chain is built from TRBV6-2 or TRBV6-3 and TRBJ2-4; TRBD2 aligns across 12 bases. The length of the CDR3 is 17 residues. Germline-derived CDR1 and CDR2 are MNHEY and SVGEGT. After removal of 4 bases from V and 8 bases from J, the junction contained 12 bases not matched to a gene. The CDR3 nucleotides are TGTGCCAGCAGTTGGCCACTAGCGGGGGGCCTAAGGGACATTCAGTACTTC. Its translation is CASSWPLAGGLRDIQYF.

The chain is built from TRBV10-1 and TRBJ1-1; possible D gene TRBD1, 6 bases. The germline V and J ends were trimmed by 4 bases and 8 bases, with 11 bases remaining between them. The CDR3 is 12 amino acids. Germline values: CDR1 WNHNN, CDR2 SYGVQD (reference sequence). Here the CDR3 reads CASSVTGREAFF. The CDR3 nucleotides are TGCGCCAGCAGTGTGACAGGACGAGAAGCTTTCTTT.

This clone was seen only once. The J gene is TRBJ2-1, the V gene TRBV6-2 or TRBV6-3, with 10 bases that match TRBD2. The germline CDR1 and CDR2 sequences are MNHEY and SVGEGT. Trimming cost V 6 bases and J 7 bases; bases outside gene matches: 12. The CDR3 consists of 16 residues. The CDR3 loop reads CASSSWGSGRGNEQFF. Written as DNA, the CDR3 is TGTGCCAGCAGCTCCTGGGGGAGCGGGAGGGGGAATGAGCAGTTCTTC.

The V and J genes are TRBV18 and TRBJ2-6; a possible D gene is TRBD1 (5 bases). The CDR3 totals 21 residues. From germline, CDR1 is KGHSH and CDR2 LQKENI. Trimming shortened V by 0 bases and J by 0 bases, and 21 bases separated the two germline ends. This CDR3 reads CASSPPSSQGFRLSGANVLTF. CDR3 coding DNA: TGTGCCAGCTCACCACCGAGCAGCCAGGGATTTCGTCTCTCTGGGGCCAACGTCCTGACTTTC.

The CDR3 loop reads CASSFSAADTQYF. In nucleotides, the CDR3 is TGTGCCAGCAGCTTCTCAGCGGCAGATACGCAGTATTTT. J is TRBJ2-3 and V is TRBV5-5; tentatively, D is TRBD2 (5 bases). The CDR3 loop spans 13 amino acids. V lost 2 bases, J lost 4 bases, and 8 bases lay in between. CDR1 is SGHKS, CDR2 YYEKEE, per germline (reference sequence).

The chain links TRBV15 to TRBJ2-5; D gene unclear. CDR3 length: 17 residues. Germline CDR1 LNHNV, CDR2 YYDKDF (reference sequence). V lost 0 bases, J lost 5 bases, and 19 bases lay in between. The CDR3 bases are TGTGCCACCAGCAGAGATTGGGCCGGTATGCAGTCGGAGACCCAGTACTTC. As protein: CATSRDWAGMQSETQYF.

This clone was seen only a few times. The chain recombines TRBV18 with TRBJ1-2; 7 bases map to TRBD1. V shed 3 bases, J shed 8 bases, and the junction held 15 bases outside the gene matches. From germline, CDR1 is KGHSH and CDR2 LQKENI. The CDR3 has 16 residues. The CDR3 is CASSPRQGGELGGYTF. The CDR3, as DNA: TGTGCCAGCTCACCCCGACAGGGCGGGGAGTTAGGCGGCTACACCTTC.

V usage is TRBV11-2 and J usage is TRBJ1-4, with 8 bases matching TRBD1. This CDR3 comprises 16 residues. Germline lookup yields CDR1 SGHAT and CDR2 FQNNGV. The junction had 12 bases not matched to a gene; V was cut back by 5 bases and J by 7 bases. CDR3 bases: TGTGCCAGCAGCAACTCCGACAGGGGATGGCGTGAAAAACTGTTTTTT. This sequence encodes CASSNSDRGWREKLFF. Together with reference TRBV11-2 and TRBJ1-4, the CDR3 gives the full variable domain: EAGVAQSPRYKIIEKRQSVAFWCNPISGHATLYWYQQILGQGPKLLIQFQNNGVVDDSQLPKDRFSAERLKGVDSTLKIQPAKLEDSAVYLCASSNSDRGWREKLFFGSGTQLSVL.

The gene calls are TRBV10-1 and TRBJ2-1; the match to TRBD2 covers 9 bases. Germline V gene sequence: CDR1 WNHNN, CDR2 SYGVQD (reference sequence). Losses at the gene ends were 4 bases for V and 6 bases for J; bases not matched to a gene: 13. The CDR3 loop spans 17 amino acids. CDR3 loop: CASSARTGLAGFNEQFF. The CDR3 DNA is TGCGCCAGCAGTGCAAGGACGGGGCTAGCGGGATTCAATGAGCAGTTCTTC.

The rearrangement uses TRBV10-3 and TRBJ1-6; D is perhaps TRBD1 (6 bases). The CDR3 runs to 17 residues. Germline V gene data show CDR1 as ENHRY and CDR2 as SYGVKD. The ends were cut back, 2 bases at V and 1 base at J, with 12 bases in the middle. The CDR3 spells CAISEAGEGSYNSPLHF. The CDR3 nucleotides are TGTGCCATCAGTGAGGCAGGGGAAGGGTCCTATAATTCACCCCTCCACTTT.

This clone came up a few times. This sequence joins TRBV19 and TRBJ2-7, with 8 bases lining up with TRBD1. The germline gives CDR1 LNHDA, CDR2 SQIVND (reference sequence). J gave up 7 bases and V 5 bases, and 16 bases lay outside the gene matches. The CDR3 totals 16 residues. CDR3 DNA sequence: TGTGCCAGTAGTCCTCCGTACAGGGGGGTTCTGAGGGAGCAGTACTTC. Its protein product is CASSPPYRGVLREQYF.

The V call is TRBV5-4, the J call TRBJ2-6; 8 nucleotides agree with TRBD1. The germline V gene has CDR1 SGHNT and CDR2 YYREEE (reference sequence). The CDR3 length is 17 residues. V trimming: 0 bases; J trimming: 0 bases; junction bases outside the gene matches: 2. The CDR3 loop reads CASSLAQGASGANVLTF. CDR3 nucleotides: TGTGCCAGCAGCTTGGCTCAGGGGGCCTCTGGGGCCAACGTCCTGACTTTC.

This chain uses TRBV6-5 with TRBJ2-7; tentative D call: TRBD1 (6 bases). The CDR3 runs 15 residues. Trimming shortened V by 2 bases and J by 1 base, and 12 bases separated the two germline ends. Per germline, CDR1 MNHEY and CDR2 SVGAGI. The CDR3 DNA is TGTGCCAGCAGTTACGATCCAGGGGAGTCCTACGAGCAGTACTTC. It yields the protein CASSYDPGESYEQYF.

This chain uses TRBV6-5 with TRBJ2-7, with 7 nucleotides matching TRBD1. The CDR3 loop spans 15 amino acids. From germline, CDR1 is MNHEY and CDR2 SVGAGI. J lost 5 bases, V lost 8 bases, and 15 bases had no gene match. The CDR3 spells CASLSTGLGRNEQYF. The CDR3 DNA sequence: TGTGCCAGCTTGTCGACAGGGCTGGGTCGAAACGAGCAGTACTTC.

The V and J genes are TRBV27 and TRBJ1-2, with D possibly matching TRBD1 (5 bases). This CDR3 has 13 residues. Trimming took 2 bases from V and 4 from J, leaving 8 bases between them. From germline, CDR1 is MNHEY and CDR2 SMNVEV (reference sequence). The CDR3 sequence: CASSLRGAYGYTF. CDR3 nucleotide sequence: TGTGCCAGCAGTTTAAGGGGCGCCTATGGCTACACCTTC.

The V and J genes are TRBV5-6 and TRBJ2-5; tentative D call: TRBD1 (6 bases). Germline V gives CDR1 SGHDT, CDR2 YYEEEE. This CDR3 spans 14 amino acids. V was pared by 4 bases and J by 6 bases, with 16 bases between. CDR3 loop: CASSQPGQGKTQYF. The CDR3 nucleotides are TGTGCCAGCAGCCAGCCGGGACAAGGAAAGACCCAGTACTTC.

This sequence joins TRBV15 and TRBJ1-5; D ambiguous. Germline CDR1 LNHNV, CDR2 YYDKDF (reference sequence). Trimming took 1 base from V and 7 from J, leaving 14 bases between them. The CDR3 consists of 15 residues. CDR3 DNA sequence: TGTGCCACCAGCAGAGGCGGGAAACCCGGACAGCCCCAGCATTTT. Its translation is CATSRGGKPGQPQHF.